Listed below are T cell receptor beta chains from one sample, sequenced in a study of Ad26.COV2.S vaccination and SARS-CoV-2 variants. Here immunoSEQ multiplex PCR was the method, and the copy in TCRdb shows in-frame clones only, minus some. The table shows about 410,000 clones, with around 92% occurring only once. The sample in question was peripheral blood, obtained in a trial of Ad26.COV2.S vaccine versus placebo. The receptors stem from a person between 18 and 65 years old who received the Ad26.COV2.S COVID-19 vaccine or a placebo. Both conserved end residues are part of each CDR3. The D gene is left open where the match is weak. Size values are once, few and many counts, or a class for expanded clones, and some rows have none.

V gene	J gene	clone size	D gene	CDR3 DNA	CDR3 protein
TRBV28	TRBJ1-2	.	.	TGTGCCACCTGGACGGACTATGGCTACACCTTC	CATWTDYGYTF
TRBV3-1/TRBV3-2	TRBJ2-3	.	TRBD2	TGTGCCAGCAGCCATGGTAGCGGGGGGACAACAGATACGCAGTATTTT	CASSHGSGGTTDTQYF
TRBV4-1	TRBJ2-2	.	.	TGCGCCAGCAGCCAAGTGAGGTACACCGGGGAGCTGTTTTTT	CASSQVRYTGELFF
TRBV6-2/TRBV6-3	TRBJ1-2	.	.	TGTGCCAGCAGTTACTACGGACGGGATGACTATGGCTACACCTTC	CASSYYGRDDYGYTF
TRBV6-5	TRBJ1-2	.	TRBD1	TGTGCCAGCAGTCCCAGGGGGTTTGGCTACACCTTC	CASSPRGFGYTF
TRBV30	TRBJ1-2	.	.	TGTGCCTGGAGTCCCCGCTGGGCGCGGGATGGCTACACCTTC	CAWSPRWARDGYTF
TRBV7-2	TRBJ2-1	.	.	TGTGCCAGCAGACTTGGGGGGGGCGCGTACAATGAGCAGTTCTTC	CASRLGGGAYNEQFF
TRBV6-2/TRBV6-3	TRBJ1-5	.	.	TGTGCCAGCAGCAAAATGGGGTCAGTTGGCAATCAGCCCCAGCATTTT	CASSKMGSVGNQPQHF
TRBV7-2	TRBJ1-2	.	.	TGTGCCAGCAGGGTATTGTACAGGCCCTATGGCTACACCTTC	CASRVLYRPYGYTF
TRBV28	TRBJ1-5	.	TRBD1	TGTGCCAGCAGTTCGACAGGGCAAAGCAATCAGCCCCAGCATTTT	CASSSTGQSNQPQHF
TRBV10-2	TRBJ2-5	once	TRBD2	TGCGCCAGCAGTGAGGGGACCGGGACTACTAAGGAAGAGACCCAGTACTTC	CASSEGTGTTKEETQYF
TRBV9	TRBJ1-3	.	.	TGTGCCAGCAGCACACGGGCTGGTGGAAACACCATATATTTT	CASSTRAGGNTIYF
TRBV6-5	TRBJ2-1	.	.	TGTGCCAGCAGTTCCGGGTTGGTCGCTACAAATGAGCAGTTCTTC	CASSSGLVATNEQFF
TRBV30	TRBJ2-4	once	.	TGTGCCTGGAGTGGGGTACCCAAAAACATTCAGTACTTC	CAWSGVPKNIQYF
TRBV19	TRBJ1-5	.	.	TGTGCCAGTAGTATAGATACACCAGTTGCCCAGCCCCAGCATTTT	CASSIDTPVAQPQHF
TRBV10-1	TRBJ2-7	.	.	TGCGCCAGCAGTGTAAGAGGTACCTACGAGCAGTACTTC	CASSVRGTYEQYF
TRBV10-1	TRBJ2-3	.	.	TGCGCCAGCAGTGGATACAGGTCCAGAGATACGCAGTATTTT	CASSGYRSRDTQYF
TRBV6-5	TRBJ1-2	.	.	TGTGCCAGCAGAAACAGGAGGGGCTACACCTTC	CASRNRRGYTF
TRBV2	TRBJ2-5	.	.	TGTGCCAGCAGTGTGGGTATAGGGGAAGCGGCCCAGTACTTC	CASSVGIGEAAQYF
TRBV11-3	TRBJ2-1	.	TRBD2	TGTGCCAGCAGCGGACTAGCCGAGCAGTTCTTC	CASSGLAEQFF
TRBV19	TRBJ2-3	.	TRBD2	TGTGCCAGTAGTATGAGGGAAAGCGGGGCATACACAGATACGCAGTATTTT	CASSMRESGAYTDTQYF
TRBV6-6	TRBJ1-2	.	TRBD1	TGTGCCAGCAGTCCGCGACAGGGGTATGGCTACACCTTC	CASSPRQGYGYTF
TRBV20-1	TRBJ2-7	once	.	TGCAGTGCTACGTATTCCGAGCAGTACTTC	CSATYSEQYF
TRBV9	TRBJ2-5	once	.	TGTGCCAGCAGCCTTAGGGAAGGGCAAGAGACCCAGTACTTC	CASSLREGQETQYF
TRBV28	TRBJ1-5	few	TRBD1	TGTGCCAGCAGCAGATACAGGGGAGGTAGCAATCAGCCCCAGCATTTT	CASSRYRGGSNQPQHF
TRBV25-1	TRBJ1-2	.	TRBD1	TGTGCCAGCAGTGGCCGGACAGGGGGCAACTATGGCTACACCTTC	CASSGRTGGNYGYTF
TRBV19	TRBJ1-1	.	TRBD1	TGTGCCAGTAGTAGACAGGGAGGGGGTAACACTGAAGCTTTCTTT	CASSRQGGGNTEAFF
TRBV7-2	TRBJ2-3	.	TRBD1	TGTGCCAGCAGCTTAAGGGGGCGCACAGATACGCAGTATTTT	CASSLRGRTDTQYF
TRBV9	TRBJ2-1	.	TRBD2	TGTGCCAGCAGCGTAGGAACTAGCGGGGTCGAGGAGCAGTTCTTC	CASSVGTSGVEEQFF
TRBV4-2	TRBJ2-7	.	.	TGTGCCAGCAGCCAAGGGTTATCCTACGAGCAGTACTTC	CASSQGLSYEQYF
TRBV5-1	TRBJ1-5	.	.	TGCGCCAGCACCCGAGAGGTAGGGGGGCAAAATCAGCCCCAGCATTTT	CASTREVGGQNQPQHF
TRBV12-3/TRBV12-4	TRBJ1-2	.	.	TGTGCCAGCAGTCGAATAGCTAACTATGGCTACACCTTC	CASSRIANYGYTF
TRBV24-1	TRBJ1-6	.	TRBD1	TGTGCCACCAGGGACAGGGGTAATTCACCCCTCCACTTT	CATRDRGNSPLHF
TRBV7-7	TRBJ2-2	.	TRBD2	TGTGCTAGCAGCTTAGTAGCCGCGGGGGGGCTCGGCACCGGGGAGCTGTTTTTT	CASSLVAAGGLGTGELFF
TRBV6-6	TRBJ1-3	.	.	TGTGCCAGCAGTTACAGGATTGGAAACACCATATATTTT	CASSYRIGNTIYF
TRBV4-3	TRBJ2-3	.	.	TGCGCCAGCAGCCAAGGCACCACTCTGGGGGCAGATACGCAGTATTTT	CASSQGTTLGADTQYF
TRBV27	TRBJ2-7	.	.	TGTGCCAGCAGTTCCTCCGTAGGGGGCTACGAGCAGTACTTC	CASSSSVGGYEQYF
TRBV29-1	TRBJ2-5	.	.	TGCAGCGTTGAATCAGGGTGGGAGACCCAGTACTTC	CSVESGWETQYF
TRBV5-4	TRBJ2-7	.	TRBD2	TGTGCCAGCAGCCCGGGAGGGCTGGGGCCCTACGAGCAGTACTTC	CASSPGGLGPYEQYF
TRBV6-2/TRBV6-3	TRBJ1-5	.	.	TGTGCCAGCAGTTACTCGATGGCCGGAAACAATCAGCCCCAGCATTTT	CASSYSMAGNNQPQHF
TRBV23-1	TRBJ2-1	.	TRBD1	TGCGCCAGCACATCACATGGGGTCAAACCGGGACAGATCTCCTACAATGAGCAGTTCTTC	CASTSHGVKPGQISYNEQFF
TRBV3-1/TRBV3-2	TRBJ2-3	.	.	TGTGCCAGCAGCCTTCGGGCTACCTCGGATACGCAGTATTTT	CASSLRATSDTQYF
TRBV7-2	TRBJ1-1	.	.	TGTGCCAGCAGCGAATACTCCTTTAACACTGAAGCTTTCTTT	CASSEYSFNTEAFF
TRBV19	TRBJ1-2	few	.	TGTGCCAGTACCCCCGGGAATGGCTACACCTTC	CASTPGNGYTF
TRBV19	TRBJ1-5	.	.	TGTGCCAGTAGTATAGGCCCCGCAGAATATAGCAATCAGCCCCAGCATTTT	CASSIGPAEYSNQPQHF
TRBV6-5	TRBJ2-1	.	.	TGTGCCAGCAGTTACTCAAGGGCAGGTAACAATGAGCAGTTCTTC	CASSYSRAGNNEQFF
TRBV4-3	TRBJ2-5	.	TRBD2	TGCGCCAGCAGCCCAAACGAGAGGGCTAGCGGGGCGAAGACCCAGTACTTC	CASSPNERASGAKTQYF
TRBV11-2	TRBJ2-7	.	.	TGTGCCAGCAGCTTAGGGCATTCCTACGAGCAGTACTTC	CASSLGHSYEQYF
TRBV10-3	TRBJ2-7	once	.	TGTGCCATCAGTGAGGAGGGGAGCTACGAGCAGTACTTC	CAISEEGSYEQYF
TRBV28	TRBJ2-5	.	.	TGTGCCAGCAGCCTCCGGGATCCCCGACAGACCCAGTACTTC	CASSLRDPRQTQYF
TRBV18	TRBJ2-1	.	.	TGTGCCAGCTCACTGCAGAGGGTCATCTCCTACAATGAGCAGTTCTTC	CASSLQRVISYNEQFF
TRBV27	TRBJ1-5	.	.	TGTGCCAGCGGGTACGGACCTAGCAATCAGCCCCAGCATTTT	CASGYGPSNQPQHF
TRBV2	TRBJ2-7	.	.	TGTGCCAGCAGCGGACTTTACGAGCAGTACTTC	CASSGLYEQYF
TRBV21-1	TRBJ2-7	.	.	TGTGCCAGCAGCCCCCCGCAGGCGGGAGAGCAGTACTTC	CASSPPQAGEQYF
TRBV2	TRBJ2-7	.	TRBD2	TGTGCCAGCATATTGACTAGCGGGGGGAGCGAGCAGTACTTC	CASILTSGGSEQYF
TRBV6-6	TRBJ2-7	.	.	TGTGCCAGCACCCTGGACGGCTACGAGCAGTACTTC	CASTLDGYEQYF
TRBV18	TRBJ2-2	once	TRBD2	TGTGCCAGCTCACCGATGGCTAGCGGGTTAATCACCGGGGAGCTGTTTTTT	CASSPMASGLITGELFF